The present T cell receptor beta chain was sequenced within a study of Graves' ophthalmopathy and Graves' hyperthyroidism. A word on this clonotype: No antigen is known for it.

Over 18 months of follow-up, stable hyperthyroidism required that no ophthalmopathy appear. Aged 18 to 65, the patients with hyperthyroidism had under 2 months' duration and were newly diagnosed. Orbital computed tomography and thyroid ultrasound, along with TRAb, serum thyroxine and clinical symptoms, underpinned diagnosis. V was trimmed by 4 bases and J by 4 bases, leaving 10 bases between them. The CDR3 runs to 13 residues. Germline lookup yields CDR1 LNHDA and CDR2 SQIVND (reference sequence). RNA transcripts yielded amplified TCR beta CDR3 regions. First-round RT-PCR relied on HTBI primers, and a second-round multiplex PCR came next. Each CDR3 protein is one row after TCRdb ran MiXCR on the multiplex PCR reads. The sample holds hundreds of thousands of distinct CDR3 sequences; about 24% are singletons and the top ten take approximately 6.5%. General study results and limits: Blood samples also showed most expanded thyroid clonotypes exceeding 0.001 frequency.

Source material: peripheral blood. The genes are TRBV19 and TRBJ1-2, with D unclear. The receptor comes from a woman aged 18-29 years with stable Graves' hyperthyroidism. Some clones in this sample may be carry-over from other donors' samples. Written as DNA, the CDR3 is TGTGCCAGTAGTACGATTGATTTCTATGGCTACACCTTC. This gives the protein CASSTIDFYGYTF. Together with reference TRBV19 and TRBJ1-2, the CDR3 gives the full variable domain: DGGITQSPKYLFRKEGQNVTLSCEQNLNHDAMYWYRQDPGQGLRLIYYSQIVNDFQKGDIAEGYSVSREKKESFPLTVTSAQKNPTAFYLCASSTIDFYGYTFGSGTRLTVV.